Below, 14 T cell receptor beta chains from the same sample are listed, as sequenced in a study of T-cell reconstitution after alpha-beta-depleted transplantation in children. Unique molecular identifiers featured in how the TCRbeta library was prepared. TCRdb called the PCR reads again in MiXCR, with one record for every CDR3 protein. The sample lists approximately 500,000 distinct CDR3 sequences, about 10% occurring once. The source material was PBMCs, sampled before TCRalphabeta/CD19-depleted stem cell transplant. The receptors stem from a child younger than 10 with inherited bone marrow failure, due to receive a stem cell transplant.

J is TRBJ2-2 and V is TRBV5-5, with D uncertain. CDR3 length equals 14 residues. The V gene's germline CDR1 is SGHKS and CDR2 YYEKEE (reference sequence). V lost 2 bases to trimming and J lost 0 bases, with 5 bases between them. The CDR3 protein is CASSFYANTGELFF. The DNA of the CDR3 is TGTGCCAGCAGCTTTTATGCGAACACCGGGGAGCTGTTTTTT.

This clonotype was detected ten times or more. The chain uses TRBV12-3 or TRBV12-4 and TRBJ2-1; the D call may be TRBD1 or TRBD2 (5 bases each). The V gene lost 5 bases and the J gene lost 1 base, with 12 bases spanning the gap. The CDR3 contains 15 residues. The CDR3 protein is CASSPIRESYNEQFF. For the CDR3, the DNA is TGTGCCAGCAGTCCTATCAGGGAGTCCTACAATGAGCAGTTCTTC.

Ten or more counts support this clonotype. CDR3 region: CASSQDGGPGGSYTF. The CDR3 bases are TGTGCCAGCAGCCAAGACGGGGGTCCGGGCGGGAGCTACACCTTC. This sequence joins TRBV4-2 and TRBJ1-2, with D maybe TRBD1 (5 bases). Germline-derived CDR1 and CDR2 are LGHNA and YNFKEQ. The CDR3 extends over 15 amino acids. The V end was cut by 0 bases, the J end by 9 bases, with 17 bases between.

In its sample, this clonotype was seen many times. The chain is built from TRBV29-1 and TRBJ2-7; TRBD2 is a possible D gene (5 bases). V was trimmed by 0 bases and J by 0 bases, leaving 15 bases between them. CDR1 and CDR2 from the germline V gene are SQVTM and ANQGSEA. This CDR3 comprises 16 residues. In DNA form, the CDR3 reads TGCAGCGTTGAAGATTGGGGATCCGGGGTCTCCTACGAGCAGTACTTC. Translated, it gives CSVEDWGSGVSYEQYF.

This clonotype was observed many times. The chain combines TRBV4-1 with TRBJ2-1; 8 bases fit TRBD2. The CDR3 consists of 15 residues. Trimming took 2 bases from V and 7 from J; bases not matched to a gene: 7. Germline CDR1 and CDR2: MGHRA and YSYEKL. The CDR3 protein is CASSQLRTSQNEQFF. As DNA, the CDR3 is TGCGCCAGCAGCCAACTCCGGACTAGCCAAAATGAGCAGTTCTTC.

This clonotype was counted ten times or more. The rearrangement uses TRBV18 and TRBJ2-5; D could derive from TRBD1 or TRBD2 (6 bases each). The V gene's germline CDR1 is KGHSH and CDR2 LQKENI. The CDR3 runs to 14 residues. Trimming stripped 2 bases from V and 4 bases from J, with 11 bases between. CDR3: CASSPIGGGETQYF. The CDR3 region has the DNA TGTGCCAGCTCACCAATCGGGGGCGGAGAGACCCAGTACTTC.

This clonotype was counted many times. CDR3 nucleotides: TGTGCCAGCAGTTTTCTCGACAGGTTCCTCTACGAGCAGTACTTC. It codes for CASSFLDRFLYEQYF. The chain uses TRBV27 and TRBJ2-7; possible D gene TRBD1, 6 bases. The ends were cut back, 3 bases at V and 3 bases at J, with 15 bases in the middle. This CDR3 has 15 residues. The V gene's germline CDR1 is MNHEY and CDR2 SMNVEV (reference sequence).

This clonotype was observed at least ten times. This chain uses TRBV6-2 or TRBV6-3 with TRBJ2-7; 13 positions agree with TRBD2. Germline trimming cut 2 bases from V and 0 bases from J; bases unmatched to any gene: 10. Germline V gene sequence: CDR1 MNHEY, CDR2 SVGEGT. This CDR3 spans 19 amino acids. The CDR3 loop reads CASSYGPTSGRSSSYEQYF. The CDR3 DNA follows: TGTGCCAGCAGTTACGGGCCGACTAGCGGGAGGTCCAGCTCCTACGAGCAGTACTTC.

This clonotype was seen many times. CDR3 DNA sequence: TGCGCCAGCGCCGACCAGGGTTCTGGGGCCAACGTCCTGACTTTC. It translates to CASADQGSGANVLTF. The chain recombines TRBV5-1 with TRBJ2-6, with D possibly being TRBD1 (5 bases). CDR1 is SGHRS and CDR2 is YFSETQ in the germline V gene. The V end lost 7 bases, the J end lost 1 base, and 12 bases lay between the germline ends. CDR3 length: 15 amino acids. Filled out from reference TRBV5-1 and TRBJ2-6, the complete variable domain reads KAGVTQTPRYLIKTRGQQVTLSCSPISGHRSVSWYQQTPGQGLQFLFEYFSETQRNKGNFPGRFSGRQFSNSRSEMNVSTLELGDSALYLCASADQGSGANVLTFGAGSRLTVL.

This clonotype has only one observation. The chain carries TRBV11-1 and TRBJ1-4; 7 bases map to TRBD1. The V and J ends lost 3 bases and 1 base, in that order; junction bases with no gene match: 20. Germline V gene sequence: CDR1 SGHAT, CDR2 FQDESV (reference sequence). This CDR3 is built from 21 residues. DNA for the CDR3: TGTGCCAGCAGCTTGCTCTCCTACCGGGACAGAGGAGGACTAACTAATGAAAAACTGTTTTTT. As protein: CASSLLSYRDRGGLTNEKLFF.

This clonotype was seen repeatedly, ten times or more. In nucleotides, the CDR3 is TGTGCCAGCAGCTCGCTAGGGACAGAGTTGAACACTGAAGCTTTCTTT. Amino acid sequence: CASSSLGTELNTEAFF. The chain links TRBV5-6 to TRBJ1-1; 7 positions match TRBD1. This CDR3 comprises 16 residues. The V segment lost 3 bases and the J segment 0 bases; nucleotides outside the gene matches: 8. Germline-derived CDR1 and CDR2 are SGHDT and YYEEEE. Filled out from reference TRBV5-6 and TRBJ1-1, the complete variable domain reads DAGVTQSPTHLIKTRGQQVTLRCSPKSGHDTVSWYQQALGQGPQFIFQYYEEEERQRGNFPDRFSGHQFPNYSSELNVNALLLGDSALYLCASSSLGTELNTEAFFGQGTRLTVV.

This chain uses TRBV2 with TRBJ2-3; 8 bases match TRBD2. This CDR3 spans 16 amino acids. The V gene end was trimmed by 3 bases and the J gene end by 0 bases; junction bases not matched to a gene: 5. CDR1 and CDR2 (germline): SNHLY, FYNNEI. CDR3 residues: CASSELLAESTDTQYF. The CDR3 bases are TGTGCCAGCAGTGAGCTACTAGCGGAGAGCACAGATACGCAGTATTTT.

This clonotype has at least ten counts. The CDR3 loop is CASSLARTIAEAFF. Written as DNA, the CDR3 is TGTGCCAGCAGCTTAGCTCGGACTATCGCTGAAGCTTTCTTT. V usage is TRBV7-2 and J usage is TRBJ1-1; D uncertain. The V gene's germline CDR1 is SGHTA and CDR2 FQGNSA. V was cut by 0 bases and J by 6 bases, with 11 bases left in between. CDR3 size: 14 residues.

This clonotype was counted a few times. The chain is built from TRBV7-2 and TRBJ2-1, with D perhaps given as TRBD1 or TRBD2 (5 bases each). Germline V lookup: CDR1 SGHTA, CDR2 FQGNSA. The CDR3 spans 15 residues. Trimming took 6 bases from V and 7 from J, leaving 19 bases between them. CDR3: CASSSLGPPRNEQFF. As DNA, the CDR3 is TGTGCCAGCAGTTCCTTGGGACCCCCGAGGAATGAGCAGTTCTTC.